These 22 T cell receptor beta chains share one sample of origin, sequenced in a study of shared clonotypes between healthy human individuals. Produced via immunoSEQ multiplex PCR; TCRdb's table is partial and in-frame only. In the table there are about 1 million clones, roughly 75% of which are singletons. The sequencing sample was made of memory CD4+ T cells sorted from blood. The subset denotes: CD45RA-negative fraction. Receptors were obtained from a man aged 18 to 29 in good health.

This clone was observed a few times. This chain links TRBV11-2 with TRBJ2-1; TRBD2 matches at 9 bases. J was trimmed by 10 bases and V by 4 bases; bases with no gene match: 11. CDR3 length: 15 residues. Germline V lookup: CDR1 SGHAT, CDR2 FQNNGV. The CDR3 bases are TGTGCCAGCAGCTCCCCCCGGACTAGCGTAGGAGAGCAGTTCTTC. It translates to CASSSPRTSVGEQFF.

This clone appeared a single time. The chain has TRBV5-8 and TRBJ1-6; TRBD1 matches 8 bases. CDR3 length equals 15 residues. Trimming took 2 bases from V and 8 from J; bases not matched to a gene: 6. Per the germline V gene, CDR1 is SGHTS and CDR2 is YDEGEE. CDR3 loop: CASSFLGQGHSPLHF. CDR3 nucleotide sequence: TGTGCCAGCAGCTTTCTAGGACAGGGTCATTCACCCCTCCACTTT.

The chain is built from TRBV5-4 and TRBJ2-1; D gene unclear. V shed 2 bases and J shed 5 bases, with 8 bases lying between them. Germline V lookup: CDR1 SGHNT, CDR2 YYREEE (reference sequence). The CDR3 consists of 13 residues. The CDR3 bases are TGTGCCAGCAGCTTATCAGCGAACAATGAGCAGTTCTTC. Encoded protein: CASSLSANNEQFF.

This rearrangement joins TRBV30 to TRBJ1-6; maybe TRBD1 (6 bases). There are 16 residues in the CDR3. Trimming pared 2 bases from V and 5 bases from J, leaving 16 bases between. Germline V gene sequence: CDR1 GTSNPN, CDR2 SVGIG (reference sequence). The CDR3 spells CAWSKQGLWNNSPLHF. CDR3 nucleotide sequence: TGTGCCTGGAGTAAACAGGGACTCTGGAATAATTCACCCCTCCACTTT. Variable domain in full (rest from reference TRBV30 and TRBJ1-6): SQTIHQWPATLVQPVGSPLSLECTVEGTSNPNLYWYRQAAGRGLQLLFYSVGIGQISSEVPQNLSASRPQDRQFILSSKKLLLSDSGFYLCAWSKQGLWNNSPLHFGNGTRLTVT.

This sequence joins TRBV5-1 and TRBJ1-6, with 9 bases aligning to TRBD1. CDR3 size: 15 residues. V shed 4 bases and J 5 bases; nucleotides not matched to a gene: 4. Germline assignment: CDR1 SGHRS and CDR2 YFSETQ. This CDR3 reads CASSIGDRDNSPLHF. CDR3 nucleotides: TGCGCCAGCAGCATTGGGGACAGGGATAATTCACCCCTCCACTTT.

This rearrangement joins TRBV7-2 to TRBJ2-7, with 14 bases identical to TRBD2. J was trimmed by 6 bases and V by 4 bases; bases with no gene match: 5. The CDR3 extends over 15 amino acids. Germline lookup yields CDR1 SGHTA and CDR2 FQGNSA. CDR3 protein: CASSSGLAGVSEQYF. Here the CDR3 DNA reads TGTGCCAGCAGCTCGGGACTAGCGGGAGTTTCCGAGCAGTACTTC.

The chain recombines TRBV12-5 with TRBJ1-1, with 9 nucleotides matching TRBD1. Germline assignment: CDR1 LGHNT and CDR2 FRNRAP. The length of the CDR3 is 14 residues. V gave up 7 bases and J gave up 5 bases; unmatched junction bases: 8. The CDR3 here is CASARDRVKTEAFF. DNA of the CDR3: TGTGCTAGTGCCAGGGACAGGGTAAAAACTGAAGCTTTCTTT.

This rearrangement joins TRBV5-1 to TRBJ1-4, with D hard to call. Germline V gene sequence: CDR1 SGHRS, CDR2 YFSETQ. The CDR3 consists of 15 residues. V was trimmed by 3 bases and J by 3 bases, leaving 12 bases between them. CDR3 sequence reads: CASSSSGAPNEKLFF. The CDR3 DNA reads TGCGCCAGCAGCTCCTCCGGTGCCCCTAATGAAAAACTGTTTTTT.

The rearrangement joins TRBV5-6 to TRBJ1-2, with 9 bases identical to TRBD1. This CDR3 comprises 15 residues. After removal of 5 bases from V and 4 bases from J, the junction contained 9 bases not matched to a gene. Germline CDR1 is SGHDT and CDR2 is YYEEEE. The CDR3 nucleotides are TGTGCCAGCAGATCCCCGGGACAGGGTCCCTATGGCTACACCTTC. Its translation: CASRSPGQGPYGYTF.

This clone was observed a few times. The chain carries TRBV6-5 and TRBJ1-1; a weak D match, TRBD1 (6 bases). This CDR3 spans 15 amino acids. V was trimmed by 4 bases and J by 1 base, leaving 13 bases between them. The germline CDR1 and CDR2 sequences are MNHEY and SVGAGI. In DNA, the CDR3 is TGTGCCAGCAGTTCGACGGGACACAAGAACACTGAAGCTTTCTTT. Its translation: CASSSTGHKNTEAFF.

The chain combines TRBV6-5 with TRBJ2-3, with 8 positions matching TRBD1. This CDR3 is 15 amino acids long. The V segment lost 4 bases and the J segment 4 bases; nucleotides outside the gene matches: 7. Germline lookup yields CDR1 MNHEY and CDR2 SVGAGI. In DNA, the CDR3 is TGTGCCAGCAGTTCTATTACAGGGGGAGCAGATACGCAGTATTTT. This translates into CASSSITGGADTQYF.

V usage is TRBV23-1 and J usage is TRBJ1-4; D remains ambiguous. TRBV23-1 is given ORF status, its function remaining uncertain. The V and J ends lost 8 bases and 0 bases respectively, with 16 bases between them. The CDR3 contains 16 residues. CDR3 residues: CASRTGAHSTNEKLFF. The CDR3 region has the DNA TGCGCCAGCCGAACGGGAGCTCATTCAACTAATGAAAAACTGTTTTTT.

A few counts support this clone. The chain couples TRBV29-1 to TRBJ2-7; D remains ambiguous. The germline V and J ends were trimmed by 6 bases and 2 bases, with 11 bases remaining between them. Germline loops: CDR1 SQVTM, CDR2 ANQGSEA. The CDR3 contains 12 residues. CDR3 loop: CSVAPAPYEQYF. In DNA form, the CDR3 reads TGCAGCGTCGCCCCGGCCCCCTACGAGCAGTACTTC.

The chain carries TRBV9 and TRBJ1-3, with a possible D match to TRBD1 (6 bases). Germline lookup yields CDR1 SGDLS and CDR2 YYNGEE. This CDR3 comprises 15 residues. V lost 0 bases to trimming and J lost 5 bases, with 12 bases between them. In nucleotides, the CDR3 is TGTGCCAGCAGCGTAGGGGACAAAGGCCGAAACACCATATATTTT. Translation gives CASSVGDKGRNTIYF.

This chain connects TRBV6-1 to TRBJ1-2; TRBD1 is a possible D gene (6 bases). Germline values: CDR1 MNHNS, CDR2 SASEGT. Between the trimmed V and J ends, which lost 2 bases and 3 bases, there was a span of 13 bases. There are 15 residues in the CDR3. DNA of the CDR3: TGTGCCAGCAGTGAAACCCGGGGGGCACACTATGGCTACACCTTC. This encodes CASSETRGAHYGYTF.

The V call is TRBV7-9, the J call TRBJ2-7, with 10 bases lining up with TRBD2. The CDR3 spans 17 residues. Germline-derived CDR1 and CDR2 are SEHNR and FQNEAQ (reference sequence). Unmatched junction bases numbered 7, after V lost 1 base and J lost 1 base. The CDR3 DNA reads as TGTGCCAGCAGCTTAGGGCTAGCGGGAGTCAAATCCTACGAGCAGTACTTC. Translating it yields CASSLGLAGVKSYEQYF. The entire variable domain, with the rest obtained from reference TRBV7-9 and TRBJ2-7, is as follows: DTGVSQNPRHKITKRGQNVTFRCDPISEHNRLYWYRQTLGQGPEFLTYFQNEAQLEKSRLLSDRFSAERPKGSFSTLEIQRTEQGDSAMYLCASSLGLAGVKSYEQYFGPGTRLTVT.

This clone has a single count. In DNA form, the CDR3 reads TGTGCCAGTGAGCGGGGGAGCTGGGAGACCCAGTACTTC. Translation gives CASERGSWETQYF. The chain has TRBV2 and TRBJ2-5; 8 bases match TRBD2. The CDR3 is 13 amino acids. V was pared by 9 bases and J by 5 bases, with 8 bases of the junction left unmatched. Germline values: CDR1 SNHLY, CDR2 FYNNEI. Supplemented by reference TRBV2 and TRBJ2-5, the full variable domain reads EPEVTQTPSHQVTQMGQEVILRCVPISNHLYFYWYRQILGQKVEFLVSFYNNEISEKSEIFDDQFSVERPDGSNFTLKIRSTKLEDSAMYFCASERGSWETQYFGPGTRLLVL.

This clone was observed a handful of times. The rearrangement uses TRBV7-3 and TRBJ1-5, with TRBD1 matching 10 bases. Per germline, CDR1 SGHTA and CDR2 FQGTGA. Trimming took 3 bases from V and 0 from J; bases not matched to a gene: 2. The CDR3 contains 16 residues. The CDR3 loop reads CASSLGTGDSNQPQHF. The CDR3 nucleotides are TGTGCCAGCAGCTTGGGGACAGGGGATAGCAATCAGCCCCAGCATTTT.

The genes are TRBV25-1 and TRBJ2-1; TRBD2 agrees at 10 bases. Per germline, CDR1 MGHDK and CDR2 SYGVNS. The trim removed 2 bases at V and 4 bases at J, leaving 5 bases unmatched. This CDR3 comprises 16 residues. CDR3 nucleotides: TGTGCCAGCAGTGAAGCTAGCGGGAGAGGTTACAATGAGCAGTTCTTC. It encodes CASSEASGRGYNEQFF.

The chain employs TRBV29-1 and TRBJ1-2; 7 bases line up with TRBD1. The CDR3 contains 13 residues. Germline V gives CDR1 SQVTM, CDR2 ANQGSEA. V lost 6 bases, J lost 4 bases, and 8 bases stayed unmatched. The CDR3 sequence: CSVRQGISYGYTF. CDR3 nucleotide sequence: TGCAGCGTCAGACAGGGAATCAGCTATGGCTACACCTTC.

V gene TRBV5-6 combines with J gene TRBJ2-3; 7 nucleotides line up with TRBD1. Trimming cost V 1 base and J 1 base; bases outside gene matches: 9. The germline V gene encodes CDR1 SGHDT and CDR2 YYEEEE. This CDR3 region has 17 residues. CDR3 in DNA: TGTGCCAGCAGCTTGTTCGAGACAGGGTATCGCACAGATACGCAGTATTTT. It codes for CASSLFETGYRTDTQYF.

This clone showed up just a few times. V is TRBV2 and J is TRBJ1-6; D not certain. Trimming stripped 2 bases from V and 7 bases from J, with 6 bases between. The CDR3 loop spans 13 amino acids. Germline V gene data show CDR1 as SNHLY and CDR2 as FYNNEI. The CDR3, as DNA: TGTGCCAGCAGTGAAAACACCAATTCACCCCTCCACTTT. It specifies CASSENTNSPLHF.